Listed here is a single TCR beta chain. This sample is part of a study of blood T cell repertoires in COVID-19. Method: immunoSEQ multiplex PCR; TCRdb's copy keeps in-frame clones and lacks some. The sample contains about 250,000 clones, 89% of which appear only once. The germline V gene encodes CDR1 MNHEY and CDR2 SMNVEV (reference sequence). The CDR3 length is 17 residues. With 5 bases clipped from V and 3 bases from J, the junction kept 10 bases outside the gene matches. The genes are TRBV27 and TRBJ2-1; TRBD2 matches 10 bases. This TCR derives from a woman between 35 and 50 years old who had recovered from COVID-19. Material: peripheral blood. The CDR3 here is CASSPYTGTSVYNEQFF. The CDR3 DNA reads TGTGCCAGCAGTCCATACACCGGGACTAGCGTCTACAATGAGCAGTTCTTC.